This TCR beta chain was identified during a study of cytomegalovirus exposure and HLA in healthy donors. Regarding this clone: Its target is unknown.

With 60 Vbeta and 13 Jbeta primers, the PCR was carried out. Clones were read by immunoSEQ multiplex PCR, and TCRdb kept only the in-frame ones, dropping some. The sample holds about 160,000 clones, around three quarters seen once. Study-level findings and limits: In a later analysis, V- and J-gene trimming of beta chains associated with a DCLRE1C missense variant, replicated independently.

The TCR was taken from a man between 35 and 55 years old in good health and CMV-seronegative. Sequencing was carried out using PBMCs.

The CDR3 sequence: CASSITRDEKLFF. The CDR3 DNA follows: TGTGCCAGCAGCATCACTAGGGATGAAAAACTGTTTTTT. This chain connects TRBV11-2 to TRBJ1-4; D unclear. This CDR3 contains 13 residues. CDR1 is SGHAT and CDR2 is FQNNGV in the germline V gene. V lost 5 bases, J lost 6 bases, and 10 bases lay in between.